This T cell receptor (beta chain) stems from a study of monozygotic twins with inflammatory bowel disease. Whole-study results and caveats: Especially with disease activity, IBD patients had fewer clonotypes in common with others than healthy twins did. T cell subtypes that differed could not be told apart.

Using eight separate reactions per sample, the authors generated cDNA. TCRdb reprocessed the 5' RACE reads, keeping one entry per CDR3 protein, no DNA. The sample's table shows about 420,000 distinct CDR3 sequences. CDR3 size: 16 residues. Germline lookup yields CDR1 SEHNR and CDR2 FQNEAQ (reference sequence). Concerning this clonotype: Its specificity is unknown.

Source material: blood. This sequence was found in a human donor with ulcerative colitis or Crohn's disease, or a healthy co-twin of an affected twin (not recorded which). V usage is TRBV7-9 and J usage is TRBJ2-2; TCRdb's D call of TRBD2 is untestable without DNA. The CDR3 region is CASSLEGGSPTGELFF.